Sequencing of this T cell receptor beta chain was carried out in a study of human T cells and chemical hapten exposure. Study-level background: On about 2 cm by about 2 cm of upper inner arm skin, sensitization was performed with 2% DPC. Patients, largely female, had alopecia areata, totalis or universalis. Overall study findings and caveats: While controls formed fewer of them, expanded TCRs formed significantly more large CDR3 similarity clusters. In the PT1 data, expanded TCR counts showed a positive correlation with patch test score.

This CDR3 comprises 13 residues. With V trimmed by 7 bases and J by 1 base, 3 bases remained unmatched. Germline lookup yields CDR1 ENHRY and CDR2 SYGVKD. Regarding time point: pre-sensitization, week 0. Treatment in this sample: therapeutic diphenylcyclopropenone sensitization with weekly scalp DPC. Comments on this clonotype: Antigen unknown.

TCRdb ran MiXCR on the RACE reads and lists one entry per CDR3 protein. The sample includes approximately 370,000 distinct CDR3 sequences, over 5% of them seen just once. This TCR was recovered from a woman aged 18 to 35 with alopecia areata. Some clones in this sample may be carry-over from other donors' samples. The sample in question was whole blood, obtained in connection with sensitization to the hapten diphenylcyclopropenone (DPC). V gene TRBV10-3 combines with J gene TRBJ1-1, with 7 bases identical to TRBD1. The CDR3 spells CAINKGANTEAFF. CDR3 sequence (DNA): TGTGCCATCAATAAGGGGGCGAACACTGAAGCTTTCTTT.